A selection of T cell receptor beta chains follows, all from one sample in a study of OX40 agonist ivuxolimab in advanced cancers. Measured with immunoSEQ multiplex PCR; TCRdb has only the in-frame clones, and not every one. The table includes over 30,000 clones, about nine tenths detected once. The sample consisted of CD4+ or CD8+ T cells sorted from blood, taken in a trial of the OX40 agonist ivuxolimab. The receptors come from an adult with an advanced solid tumor such as melanoma, head and neck, liver or kidney cancer. Each CDR3 is given with its conserved first and last residue. D genes are given only for firm matches. The size field is filled for only some rows; it gives once, few, many or a size class.

- | TRBJ2-2 | TRBV5-4 | - | 15 | CASSLDIGNTGELFF | TGTGCCAGCAGCTTGGACATAGGAAACACCGGGGAGCTGTTTTTT
- | TRBJ1-1 | TRBV27 | - | 15 | CASSLRGVMGTEAFF | TGTGCCAGCAGCCTTCGTGGAGTGATGGGCACTGAAGCTTTCTTT
- | TRBJ2-2 | TRBV9 | TRBD2 | 18 | CASSASTSGGENTGELFF | TGTGCCAGCAGCGCCTCGACTAGCGGGGGTGAAAACACCGGGGAGCTGTTTTTT
- | TRBJ2-3 | TRBV30 | - | 14 | CAWSRLKSTDTQYF | TGTGCCTGGAGCAGACTGAAAAGCACAGATACGCAGTATTTT
- | TRBJ1-1 | TRBV5-1 | - | 13 | CASSLAGNTEAFF | TGCGCCAGCAGCTTGGCTGGGAACACTGAAGCTTTCTTT
- | TRBJ1-5 | TRBV19 | - | 14 | CASSISGSGGPQHF | TGTGCCAGTAGTATATCTGGGTCGGGAGGGCCCCAGCATTTT
- | TRBJ2-5 | TRBV2 | - | 13 | CASSWTLGETQYF | TGTGCCAGCAGCTGGACCCTGGGAGAGACCCAGTACTTC
- | TRBJ1-2 | TRBV29-1 | TRBD1 | 14 | CSVGDRGANYGYTF | TGCAGCGTGGGGGACAGGGGGGCTAACTATGGCTACACCTTC
- | TRBJ1-1 | TRBV30 | - | 14 | CAWTPGTVNTEAFF | TGTGCCTGGACCCCGGGGACGGTGAACACTGAAGCTTTCTTT
- | TRBJ2-5 | TRBV6-1 | TRBD1 | 14 | CASSKQGAGVTQYF | TGTGCCAGCAGTAAACAGGGGGCGGGCGTGACCCAGTACTTC
- | TRBJ1-5 | TRBV19 | - | 16 | CASTPNPQSSNQPQHF | TGTGCCAGTACTCCTAACCCACAATCTAGCAATCAGCCCCAGCATTTT
- | TRBJ2-7 | TRBV5-4 | - | 15 | CASSQPEGETYEQYF | TGTGCCAGCAGCCAACCCGAAGGGGAGACCTACGAGCAGTACTTC
- | TRBJ2-6 | TRBV7-2 | TRBD1 | 16 | CASSSTGRSGANVLTF | TGTGCCAGCAGCTCGACAGGGCGATCTGGGGCCAACGTCCTGACTTTC
- | TRBJ2-7 | TRBV2 | - | 14 | CASSEQGSAYEQYF | TGTGCCAGCAGTGAACAGGGGTCGGCTTACGAGCAGTACTTC
- | TRBJ2-5 | TRBV7-6 | - | 13 | CASSLGPQETQYF | TGTGCCAGCAGCTTAGGCCCTCAAGAGACCCAGTACTTC
- | TRBJ2-3 | TRBV27 | TRBD2 | 13 | CASSFGGADTQYF | TGTGCCAGCAGTTTCGGGGGGGCAGATACGCAGTATTTT
- | TRBJ1-5 | TRBV5-5 | TRBD1 | 13 | CASSFQGDQPQHF | TGTGCCAGCAGTTTTCAGGGGGATCAGCCCCAGCATTTT
- | TRBJ2-2 | TRBV4-1 | - | 15 | CASSQGHTYTGELFF | TGCGCCAGCAGCCAAGGTCACACCTACACCGGGGAGCTGTTTTTT
- | TRBJ2-5 | TRBV11-2 | TRBD2 | 14 | CASSKPAGRETQYF | TGTGCCAGCAGCAAACCAGCGGGGAGGGAGACCCAGTACTTC
few | TRBJ2-5 | TRBV7-2 | - | 14 | CASKMGGPQETQYF | TGTGCCAGCAAAATGGGGGGGCCACAAGAGACCCAGTACTTC
- | TRBJ2-7 | TRBV28 | TRBD2 | 13 | CASKGLILGEQYF | TGTGCCAGCAAGGGACTAATTTTGGGGGAGCAGTACTTC
- | TRBJ1-4 | TRBV28 | - | 13 | CASSGGDNEKLFF | TGTGCCAGCAGTGGGGGTGATAATGAAAAACTGTTTTTT
once | TRBJ1-2 | TRBV7-2 | TRBD1 | 14 | CASSRRQGKDGYTF | TGTGCCAGCAGCCGTAGACAGGGAAAGGATGGCTACACCTTC
- | TRBJ2-1 | TRBV9 | - | 16 | CASSVAGAGVTNEQFF | TGTGCCAGCAGCGTAGCTGGTGCGGGCGTAACCAATGAGCAGTTCTTC
once | TRBJ2-7 | TRBV19 | TRBD1 | 15 | CASSISGQGAYEQYF | TGTGCCAGTAGTATATCAGGACAGGGGGCGTACGAGCAGTACTTC